This T cell receptor (beta chain) comes out of a study of OX40 agonist ivuxolimab in advanced cancers. A note on this clone: Antigen specificity is unknown.

The CDR3 sequence is 13 residues long. With V trimmed by 6 bases and J by 4 bases, 4 bases remained unmatched. Germline-derived CDR1 and CDR2 are SGHTA and FQGTGA. Study-level findings and limits: Researchers did not determine the expanded peripheral T cells' antigen specificity. The study found that CD8+ T cells averaged more expanded clones than CD4+.

Libraries were prepared by immunoSEQ multiplex PCR; TCRdb keeps only in-frame clonotypes and omits some of them. The sample shows tens of thousands of clones, about 86% of them seen only once. Sequencing used CD4+ or CD8+ T cells sorted from blood, obtained in a trial of the OX40 agonist ivuxolimab. V usage is TRBV7-3 and J usage is TRBJ2-5; 8 nucleotides align to TRBD1. The TCR comes from an adult with an advanced solid tumor such as melanoma, head and neck, liver or kidney cancer. This chain's CDR3 is CASSFDRGETQYF. The CDR3 DNA is TGTGCCAGCAGTTTCGACAGGGGAGAGACCCAGTACTTC.